The sequence of this T cell receptor beta chain was determined in a study of blood T cell repertoires in COVID-19 (dated by TCRdb to 2020 to 2022). General notes on the study: Samples covering the acute and convalescent phases of COVID-19 were provided by collaborators in the United States, Italy and Spain. The prospective study material was composed of cDNA or gDNA derived from T cells, B-cell-depleted T cells, or PBMCs. The repertoires were released in a freely available public database intended as a resource for research on the immune response to SARS-CoV-2. A de-identified subject ID, COVID-19 status, age in years and sex were almost always included in the sample metadata. Where HLA class I and class II types were available, the types were taken from metadata supplied by the sample provider, not from assay-based typing. Samples came from the ongoing ImmuneRACE study (first 160 participants) plus 1,254 subjects from 6 global collaborators. Deeply sampled blood TCRbeta repertoires from subjects exposed to, actively infected with, or recovered from COVID-19 were included in the dataset.

Deletion took 5 bases off V and 4 bases off J, with a span of 11 bases between the germline ends. The germline V gene (reference sequence) specifies SEHNR as CDR1 and FQNEAQ as CDR2. The CDR3 measures 13 amino acids from cysteine to phenylalanine. This entry keeps only the CDR3 DNA: 39 bases, framed from base 1. TCRbeta CDR3 regions were amplified from genomic DNA using the immunoSEQ Assay, a bias-controlled multiplex PCR. Processing in the source paper ran as follows. Within the assay, amplification of reference gene primers was used to estimate how many nucleated cells each sample contained. To quantify the absolute abundance of each unique TCRbeta CDR3 rearrangement, sequence reads were collapsed and filtered. For each sample, productive Simpson clonality was calculated as the square root of Simpson's diversity index over productive rearrangements. Here the immuneACCESS table is served through TCRdb, limited to in-frame sequences with V and J called. Missing clones are a known gap in these copies; in checked studies unresolved V genes cover under half, and the rest lacks a known reason. Clonal size and the V and J genes are those of that table, whereas D and trimming came from the DNA. The table for this sample lists more than 100,000 clones; around four fifths of them were counted only once. The top ten clonotypes cover more than 2% of the sample.

The study at large found these results: Clinical and demographic metadata were provided uncurated, with the amount varying by source and participant.

In the prospective study, participants were about 18 to 89 years old, resided in around 25 geographic areas of the United States, and were enrolled through a virtual design. To assign participants to cohorts, the prospective study relied on clinical history that participants themselves reported in a screening survey and a study questionnaire. In the prospective study, whole blood, serum and a nasopharyngeal or oropharyngeal swab were collected from each participant by mobile phlebotomists. Prospective study participants could optionally give additional blood draws and questionnaires over an approximately two-month period. Before DNA extraction, prospective study blood samples were shipped either frozen or at room temperature. As to this clone: It has no known antigen specificity. No base quality values were provided; no much bigger clone lies one nucleotide off.

The clonotype comes from a man aged 35 to 55 with acute COVID-19. The specimen sequenced was PBMCs or T cells enriched from blood (not recorded which). The chain is encoded by TRBV7-9 joined to TRBJ1-2; no D segment can be confidently identified. The DNA reads TGTGCCAGCAGCAATGACTCGCGCTATGGCTACACCTTC. It codes for CASSNDSRYGYTF.